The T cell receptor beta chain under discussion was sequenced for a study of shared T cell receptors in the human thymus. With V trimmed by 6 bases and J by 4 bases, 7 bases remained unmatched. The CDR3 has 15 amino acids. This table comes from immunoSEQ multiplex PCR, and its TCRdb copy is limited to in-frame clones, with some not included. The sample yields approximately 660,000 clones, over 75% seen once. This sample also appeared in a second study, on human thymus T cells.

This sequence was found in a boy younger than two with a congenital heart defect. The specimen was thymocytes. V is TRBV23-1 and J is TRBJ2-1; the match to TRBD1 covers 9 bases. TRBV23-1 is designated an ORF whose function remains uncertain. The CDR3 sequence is CASSTTGTGYNEQFF. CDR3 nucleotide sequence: TGCGCCAGCAGCACCACCGGGACAGGGTACAATGAGCAGTTCTTC.